This entry lists 21 T cell receptor beta chains sequenced from one sample in a study of shared clonotypes between healthy human individuals. Libraries were prepared by immunoSEQ multiplex PCR; TCRdb keeps only in-frame clonotypes and omits some of them. Among over 750,000 clones listed, about 96% were seen once. CD45RO-negative, CCR7-positively selected cells formed the naive CD8 fraction, excluding terminally differentiated effector memory CD45RA+ cells. Sequencing used naive CD8+ T cells sorted from blood. The receptors were sampled from a man aged 30 to 45 in good health.

The chain uses TRBV27 and TRBJ2-1; 7 nucleotides line up with TRBD1. V trimming: 5 bases; J trimming: 7 bases; junction bases outside the gene matches: 14. In germline, CDR1 is MNHEY, CDR2 SMNVEV (reference sequence). The CDR3 length is 16 residues. In DNA form, the CDR3 reads TGTGCCAGCAGTCACAGCCTCAGGGGGTTGAGGAATGAGCAGTTCTTC. Encoded protein: CASSHSLRGLRNEQFF.

The V gene is TRBV7-9, the J gene TRBJ2-3; D might be TRBD2 (6 bases). V lost 3 bases and J lost 1, with 14 bases in between. Germline CDR1 and CDR2: SEHNR and FQNEAQ (reference sequence). The CDR3 contains 16 residues. The CDR3 region is CASSFLEPGGTDTQYF. CDR3 in DNA: TGTGCCAGCAGCTTTTTAGAACCGGGGGGCACAGATACGCAGTATTTT. The entire variable domain, with the rest obtained from reference TRBV7-9 and TRBJ2-3, is as follows: DTGVSQNPRHKITKRGQNVTFRCDPISEHNRLYWYRQTLGQGPEFLTYFQNEAQLEKSRLLSDRFSAERPKGSFSTLEIQRTEQGDSAMYLCASSFLEPGGTDTQYFGPGTRLTVL.

The V gene is TRBV10-3, the J gene TRBJ1-2; TRBD1 matches 7 bases. The ends lost 10 bases at V and 2 bases at J; junction bases unmatched: 13. From germline, CDR1 is ENHRY and CDR2 SYGVKD. CDR3 length: 15 residues. The CDR3 nucleotides are TGTGCCACCCGGGACAGCCTCACTCCCAACTATGGCTACACCTTC. This codes for CATRDSLTPNYGYTF.

This chain joins TRBV11-2 and TRBJ2-3, with TRBD2 identical over 14 bases. The J segment lost 0 bases and the V segment lost 6 bases, leaving 5 bases of the junction unmatched. The germline CDR1 and CDR2 sequences are SGHAT and FQNNGV. This CDR3 is built from 17 residues. CDR3 residues: CASRGTSGSRSTDTQYF. The CDR3, as DNA: TGTGCCAGCAGGGGGACTAGCGGGAGCAGGAGCACAGATACGCAGTATTTT.

This chain joins TRBV7-9 and TRBJ2-1, with 7 bases aligning to TRBD2. There are 14 residues in the CDR3. Per the germline V gene, CDR1 is SEHNR and CDR2 is FQNEAQ (reference sequence). V lost 3 bases to trimming and J lost 6 bases; unmatched junction nucleotides: 5. CDR3 residues: CASSFAGAPNEQFF. CDR3 coding DNA: TGTGCCAGCAGCTTCGCGGGAGCCCCCAATGAGCAGTTCTTC.

The CDR3: CASSRTAGAYEQYF. CDR3 nucleotide sequence: TGTGCCAGCAGTCGGACGGCAGGGGCCTACGAGCAGTACTTC. This chain uses TRBV25-1 with TRBJ2-7, with D possibly TRBD1 on 6 matching bases. The V end lost 5 bases, the J end lost 2 bases, and 13 bases lay between the germline ends. The germline CDR1 and CDR2 sequences are MGHDK and SYGVNS. The CDR3 is 14 residues long.

This clone appeared once. CDR3 nucleotide sequence: TGTGCCAGCAGCTTAGACGATCGGGGGACAAAGGCGAACACCGGGGAGCTGTTTTTT. Its translation: CASSLDDRGTKANTGELFF. V and J are TRBV7-9 and TRBJ2-2; the D gene could be TRBD1 or TRBD2 (6 bases each). Germline assignment: CDR1 SEHNR and CDR2 FQNEAQ (reference sequence). Trimming cost V 1 base and J 0 bases, with 18 bases left between them. The CDR3 length is 19 residues.

The chain joins TRBV7-8 to TRBJ2-6; D not certain. The germline V gene encodes CDR1 SGHVS and CDR2 FQNEAQ. V lost 2 bases and J 1 base, leaving 12 bases between the germline ends. This CDR3 region has 17 residues. The CDR3 loop is CASSLSPDQSGANVLTF. The CDR3, as DNA: TGTGCCAGCAGCTTATCCCCAGACCAATCTGGGGCCAACGTCCTGACTTTC. Variable domain in full (rest from reference TRBV7-8 and TRBJ2-6): GAGVSQSPRYKVAKRGQDVALRCDPISGHVSLFWYQQALGQGPEFLTYFQNEAQLDKSGLPSDRFFAERPEGSVSTLKIQRTQQEDSAVYLCASSLSPDQSGANVLTFGAGSRLTVL.

This clone has only one observation. This sequence joins TRBV7-2 and TRBJ2-4; 9 positions agree with TRBD1. The V gene end was trimmed by 3 bases and the J gene end by 2 bases; junction bases not matched to a gene: 11. Germline-derived CDR1 and CDR2 are SGHTA and FQGNSA. This CDR3 region has 18 residues. Here the CDR3 reads CASSLGDRVFSSKNIQYF. CDR3 DNA sequence: TGTGCCAGCAGCTTGGGGGACAGGGTATTTTCATCCAAAAACATTCAGTACTTC. The variable domain in full, with the rest retrieved from reference TRBV7-2 and TRBJ2-4, is GAGVSQSPSNKVTEKGKDVELRCDPISGHTALYWYRQSLGQGLEFLIYFQGNSAPDKSGLPSDRFSAERTGGSVSTLTIQRTQQEDSAVYLCASSLGDRVFSSKNIQYFGAGTRLSVL.

This clone was seen just once. This chain connects TRBV14 to TRBJ2-1, with 10 bases aligning to TRBD1. This CDR3 comprises 14 residues. V dropped 4 bases and J dropped 15; count of bases not matched to a gene: 12. Germline loops: CDR1 SGHDN, CDR2 FVKESK. In DNA, the CDR3 is TGTGCCAGCAGCCCCACCGGGACAGGGGACATGCCGTTCTTC. It yields the protein CASSPTGTGDMPFF.

This clone was counted once. The chain has TRBV11-2 and TRBJ1-1; D unclear. CDR1 is SGHAT, CDR2 FQNNGV, per germline. V shed 0 bases and J shed 8 bases, with 4 bases lying between them. The CDR3 covers 11 residues. This CDR3 reads CASSLEAEAFF. The CDR3 DNA is TGTGCCAGCAGCTTAGAGGCGGAAGCTTTCTTT. The full variable domain, its missing parts supplied by reference TRBV11-2 and TRBJ1-1, is EAGVAQSPRYKIIEKRQSVAFWCNPISGHATLYWYQQILGQGPKLLIQFQNNGVVDDSQLPKDRFSAERLKGVDSTLKIQPAKLEDSAVYLCASSLEAEAFFGQGTRLTVV.

The rearrangement links TRBV7-6 to TRBJ2-2, with unresolved D. Germline-derived CDR1 and CDR2 are SGHVS and FNYEAQ. This CDR3 has 13 residues. Trimming took 2 bases from V and 5 from J, leaving 6 bases between them. DNA for the CDR3: TGTGCCAGCAGCTTATATTATACCGGGGAGCTGTTTTTT. It codes for CASSLYYTGELFF. The whole variable domain, remainder taken from reference TRBV7-6 and TRBJ2-2, is GAGVSQSPRYKVTKRGQDVALRCDPISGHVSLYWYRQALGQGPEFLTYFNYEAQQDKSGLPNDRFSAERPEGSISTLTIQRTEQRDSAMYRCASSLYYTGELFFGEGSRLTVL.

The rearrangement links TRBV10-1 to TRBJ2-3; possibly TRBD2 for D (5 bases). Per germline, CDR1 WNHNN and CDR2 SYGVQD (reference sequence). V was pared by 3 bases and J by 2 bases, with 15 bases between. This CDR3 contains 16 residues. This CDR3 is CASSDSGEVSTDTQYF. In DNA, the CDR3 is TGCGCCAGCAGTGATTCCGGGGAAGTATCCACAGATACGCAGTATTTT.

The chain has TRBV6-5 and TRBJ2-2, with D possibly matching TRBD1 (6 bases). V lost 0 bases and J 6 bases, leaving 11 bases between the germline ends. There are 15 residues in the CDR3. CDR1 is MNHEY, CDR2 SVGAGI, per germline. The CDR3 spells CASSYSMGAAGELFF. The CDR3 coding sequence is TGTGCCAGCAGTTACTCGATGGGGGCCGCCGGGGAGCTGTTTTTT.

The chain combines TRBV28 with TRBJ1-4, with 8 positions matching TRBD1. The germline CDR1 and CDR2 sequences are MDHEN and SYDVKM. The CDR3 spans 14 residues. The ends lost 10 bases at V and 7 bases at J; junction bases unmatched: 11. The CDR3: CATSDREEGEKLFF. Here the CDR3 DNA reads TGTGCCACCTCGGACAGGGAAGAGGGTGAAAAACTGTTTTTT.

The rearrangement joins TRBV10-3 to TRBJ2-7; D perhaps matches TRBD1 (7 bases). The CDR3 loop spans 16 amino acids. Germline values: CDR1 ENHRY, CDR2 SYGVKD. V lost 2 bases, J lost 2 bases, and 16 bases lay in between. The CDR3 bases are TGTGCCATCAGTGAGCCAGGGGGGAGCTCGACCTACGAGCAGTACTTC. It encodes CAISEPGGSSTYEQYF.

The V gene is TRBV27, the J gene TRBJ1-2; D remains ambiguous. Trimming shortened V by 5 bases and J by 6 bases, and 19 bases separated the two germline ends. The length of the CDR3 is 15 residues. CDR1 is MNHEY, CDR2 SMNVEV, per germline (reference sequence). In DNA, the CDR3 is TGTGCCAGCAGTCAGCATCGACCTGCTCCGCATGGCTACACCTTC. It translates to CASSQHRPAPHGYTF.

The V and J genes are TRBV4-1 and TRBJ2-1; D is unresolved. With 4 bases removed from V and 7 bases from J, the gap between germline ends came to 8 bases. Germline V gives CDR1 MGHRA, CDR2 YSYEKL. The CDR3 has 12 amino acids. CDR3 sequence reads: CASSLDGNEQFF. The CDR3 coding sequence is TGCGCCAGCAGCCTCGATGGGAATGAGCAGTTCTTC.

The chain combines TRBV10-1 with TRBJ2-7; 8 nucleotides match TRBD2. CDR1 and CDR2 from the germline V gene are WNHNN and SYGVQD (reference sequence). This CDR3 region has 16 residues. Trimming cost V 3 bases and J 0 bases; bases outside gene matches: 7. The CDR3: CASSEGSAGASYEQYF. Here the CDR3 DNA reads TGCGCCAGCAGTGAAGGATCAGCGGGGGCCTCCTACGAGCAGTACTTC.

The chain is built from TRBV29-1 and TRBJ2-1, with D possibly TRBD1 on 5 matching bases. Germline CDR1 and CDR2: SQVTM and ANQGSEA. The CDR3 consists of 16 residues. V was shortened by 1 base and J by 4 bases, with 17 bases between the two germline ends. The DNA of the CDR3 is TGCAGCGTTGAAGGGTTAAAGGGGTCGTCATACAATGAGCAGTTCTTC. Its translation is CSVEGLKGSSYNEQFF.

The chain couples TRBV19 to TRBJ2-7, with 10 bases lining up with TRBD2. The V gene end was trimmed by 4 bases and the J gene end by 3 bases; junction bases not matched to a gene: 6. Germline CDR1 reads LNHDA; CDR2 reads SQIVND (reference sequence). This CDR3 region has 15 residues. The CDR3 loop is CASSTRLAGLYEQYF. Written as DNA, the CDR3 is TGTGCCAGTAGTACCAGACTAGCGGGTCTCTACGAGCAGTACTTC.